The clone carrying this T cell receptor (beta chain) was seen more than once but under ten times. Its antigen is unidentified. This sample was taken from a study of T cells after yellow fever vaccination. Study-wide context: Low-cell-number fractions were prepared with SMART-Seq v4 Ultra Low Input. The study, taken as a whole, reports: Of the clonotypes, a small share occurred in both CD4 and CD8 compartments. High-abundance clonotypes from the bulk population could contaminate FACS-sorted repertoires.

The germline CDR1 and CDR2 sequences are SGHRS and YFSETQ. The V gene lost 0 bases and the J gene lost 2 bases, with 5 bases spanning the gap. The CDR3 loop spans 14 amino acids. MiXCR was run by TCRdb on the 5' RACE reads, yielding one entry per CDR3 protein. The sample records approximately 260,000 distinct CDR3 sequences, roughly 4.8% being singletons. Sequencing was performed on CD4+ T cells sorted from PBMCs, taken on the day of the yellow fever booster vaccination. V gene TRBV5-1 combines with J gene TRBJ1-4; D possibly corresponds to TRBD1 (5 bases). The TCR originated in a man younger than 35 who received the YFV17D yellow fever vaccine. The CDR3 DNA follows: TGCGCCAGCAGCTTGGAGGGGACTAATGAAAAACTGTTTTTT. It encodes CASSLEGTNEKLFF. Full variable domain (outside the CDR3, taken from reference TRBV5-1 and TRBJ1-4): KAGVTQTPRYLIKTRGQQVTLSCSPISGHRSVSWYQQTPGQGLQFLFEYFSETQRNKGNFPGRFSGRQFSNSRSEMNVSTLELGDSALYLCASSLEGTNEKLFFGSGTQLSVL.